The 7 T cell receptor beta chains below were found in one sample sequenced in a study of metastatic and nonmetastatic thyroid tumors. There were no patients who had received any treatment before thyroid surgery. TCRdb reanalyzed the PCR reads via MiXCR. The table records about 12,000 clones, around 30% of them present only once. Material: adjacent normal tissue. These receptors all come from a male donor with papillary thyroid cancer or a benign thyroid nodule (not recorded which). Some clones in this sample may be carry-over from other donors' samples.

This clone was seen a handful of times. In nucleotides, the CDR3 is TGTGCCACCAGCAGAGATCTCCCTACGGGCTCCTACGAGCAGTACTTC. This gives the protein CATSRDLPTGSYEQYF. V and J are TRBV15 and TRBJ2-7; D remains unclear. Trimming shortened V by 0 bases and J by 0 bases, and 12 bases separated the two germline ends. CDR1 is LNHNV and CDR2 is YYDKDF in the germline V gene (reference sequence). The CDR3 has 16 residues.

This clone was detected a few times. The junction differs from germline at one of its ends, possibly a read error. This rearrangement joins TRBV12-3 or TRBV12-4 to TRBJ2-7, with D unclear. This CDR3 is built from 12 residues. The CDR3 loop is CASSLGQLVLFF. The CDR3 nucleotides are TGTGCCAGCAGTCTTGGTCAGCTAGTACTGTTCTTC.

Notes on this clone: A read error may be the cause here, since a much bigger clone is one base away. The rearrangement uses TRBV7-3 and TRBJ2-7; 9 bases line up with TRBD2. CDR3 size: 15 residues. V lost 4 bases, J lost 5 bases, and 9 bases stayed unmatched. Germline-derived CDR1 and CDR2 are SGHTA and FQGTGA. CDR3 loop: CASSSTSGGSNEQYF. The CDR3 DNA sequence: TGTGCCAGCAGCTCGACTAGCGGAGGGTCGAACGAGCAGTACTTC.

V gene TRBV11-3 combines with J gene TRBJ2-1; D perhaps matches TRBD2 (6 bases). The CDR3 totals 14 residues. From germline, CDR1 is SGHNT and CDR2 YENEEA. Trimming took off 1 base at V and 4 bases at J, with 8 bases between the two ends. The CDR3 DNA reads TGTGCCAGCAGCTTAGGGGGGACTTACAATGAGCAGTTCTTC. Its protein is CASSLGGTYNEQFF.

This clone was detected a few times. The rearrangement joins TRBV12-3 or TRBV12-4 to TRBJ2-7; D might be TRBD1 or TRBD2, each matching 5 bases. CDR3 size: 11 residues. The V gene lost 5 bases and the J gene lost 5 bases, with 7 bases spanning the gap. This CDR3 is CASSGTHEQYF. DNA of the CDR3: TGTGCCAGCAGTGGGACGCACGAGCAGTACTTC.

This clone came up many times. This chain joins TRBV7-9 and TRBJ1-5, with D unclear. The germline gives CDR1 SEHNR, CDR2 FQNEAQ (reference sequence). Deletions cut 2 bases from V and 5 bases from J, with 7 bases between. CDR3 length: 13 amino acids. CDR3: CASSLSRDQPQHF. The CDR3 DNA reads TGTGCCAGCAGCTTATCGCGGGATCAGCCCCAGCATTTT.

The chain combines TRBV24-1 with TRBJ2-1; 10 positions agree with TRBD2. CDR1 is KGHDR, CDR2 SFDVKD, per germline. This CDR3 region has 16 residues. V dropped 1 base and J dropped 5; count of bases not matched to a gene: 4. This CDR3 reads CATSDFTSGIHNEQFF. The CDR3 nucleotides read TGTGCCACCAGTGATTTTACTAGCGGGATACACAATGAGCAGTTCTTC.